These T cell receptor beta chains were read from a single sample in a study of T cell repertoires in cytomegalovirus infection. Each CDR3 protein gets one entry after TCRdb re-called the reads with MiXCR. The sample lists 250,000 to 300,000 distinct CDR3 sequences, 20% to 25% occurring once. No antigen is known for these receptors. The sample here was cultured PBMCs, taken from culture after CMV antigen stimulation. These receptors all stem from a human donor in good health (CMV status not recorded). Some clones in this sample may be carry-over from other donors' samples. CDR3s include the opening cysteine and the closing phenylalanine or tryptophan. The order of the fields is clone size, D gene, J gene, V gene, CDR3 DNA, CDR3 protein. D genes are given only for firm matches. For some rows the clone size is stated as once, few or many, or as a class when expanded; others skip it.

size: once; D: .; J: TRBJ2-3; V: TRBV20-1; DNA: TGCAGTGCTAGAGAGCCGTACACAGATACGCAGTATTTT; CDR3: CSAREPYTDTQYF
size: many; D: .; J: TRBJ2-3; V: TRBV7-9; DNA: TGTGCCAGCAGCTTATGGACAGACACAGATACGCAGTATTTT; CDR3: CASSLWTDTDTQYF
size: many; D: .; J: TRBJ1-5; V: TRBV7-2; DNA: TGTGCCAGCAGCTTGCTCGGGGGCAATCAGCCCCAGCATTTT; CDR3: CASSLLGGNQPQHF
size: .; D: .; J: TRBJ2-1; V: TRBV7-2; DNA: TGTGCCAGCAGCTTAGCGGGGGTCGGGCTGGCCCTTGAGCAGTTCTTC; CDR3: CASSLAGVGLALEQFF
size: .; D: .; J: TRBJ2-7; V: TRBV11-2; DNA: TGTGCCAGCAGCGCCGTCGGGAACTCTTACGAGCAGTACTTC; CDR3: CASSAVGNSYEQYF
size: few; D: .; J: TRBJ2-2; V: TRBV7-3; DNA: TGTGCCAGCAGCTTAAGCCAGATGAACACCGGGGAGCTGTTTTTT; CDR3: CASSLSQMNTGELFF
size: few; D: TRBD2; J: TRBJ2-3; V: TRBV20-1; DNA: TGCAGTGCTCCCGGGACTAGAAGCACAGATACGCAGTATTTT; CDR3: CSAPGTRSTDTQYF
size: .; D: .; J: TRBJ1-2; V: TRBV6-5; DNA: TGTGCCAGCAGTTACCAACACGGGAGCGGCTACACCTTC; CDR3: CASSYQHGSGYTF
size: .; D: TRBD2; J: TRBJ2-6; V: TRBV11-3; DNA: TGTGCCAGCAGCTTAGGGGGACTAGACTTCTCTGGGGCCAACGTCCTGACTTTC; CDR3: CASSLGGLDFSGANVLTF
size: many; D: TRBD2; J: TRBJ2-5; V: TRBV7-2; DNA: TGTGCCAGCAGCTTACTCCGGACTAGCGGGATTCAAGAGACCCAGTACTTC; CDR3: CASSLLRTSGIQETQYF
size: .; D: TRBD1; J: TRBJ2-5; V: TRBV5-1; DNA: TGCGCCAGCAGCTTGAGTACCCCGACAGGGAAAGAGACCCAGTACTTC; CDR3: CASSLSTPTGKETQYF
size: few; D: .; J: TRBJ1-1; V: TRBV6-2/TRBV6-3; DNA: TGTGCCAGCAGTTACGGGAACACTAGGAGTGAAGCTTTCTTT; CDR3: CASSYGNTRSEAFF
size: many; D: TRBD1; J: TRBJ2-3; V: TRBV7-2; DNA: TGTGCCAGCAGCCCAGGACAGGGGGGGGATTTCCACACAGATACGCAGTATTTT; CDR3: CASSPGQGGDFHTDTQYF
size: few; D: .; J: TRBJ2-1; V: TRBV6-2/TRBV6-3; DNA: TGTGCCAGCAGTTACTTCTCGCGGGGCCCCGGTGAGCAGTTCTTC; CDR3: CASSYFSRGPGEQFF
size: many; D: TRBD1; J: TRBJ1-1; V: TRBV7-2; DNA: TGTGCCAGCAGCCCCCAGGGGGGTAACACTGAAGCTTTCTTT; CDR3: CASSPQGGNTEAFF
size: .; D: .; J: TRBJ1-2; V: TRBV19; DNA: TGTGCCAGTACCGGGACCGCATCCCATGGCTACACCTTC; CDR3: CASTGTASHGYTF
size: .; D: TRBD2; J: TRBJ2-1; V: TRBV19; DNA: TGTGCCAGTAGTATAGATATGACTAGCCTGGATGAGCAGTTCTTC; CDR3: CASSIDMTSLDEQFF
size: many; D: .; J: TRBJ1-1; V: TRBV10-3; DNA: TGTGCCATCAGTGAGTCCCCCCTGGGTACCGGCACTGAAGCTTTCTTT; CDR3: CAISESPLGTGTEAFF
size: few; D: .; J: TRBJ2-3; V: TRBV15; DNA: TGTGCCACCAGCAGAGGGGGGACAGATACGCAGTATTTT; CDR3: CATSRGGTDTQYF
size: .; D: .; J: TRBJ2-3; V: TRBV28; DNA: TGTGCCAGCAGTTCCTTAAGATTAAGCACAGATACGCAATATTTT; CDR3: CASSSLRLSTDTQYF
size: many; D: TRBD1; J: TRBJ1-5; V: TRBV7-2; DNA: TGTGCCAGCAGCTTAGTCGGCGTGTCGGGACAGGCAAATCAGCCCCAGCATTTT; CDR3: CASSLVGVSGQANQPQHF
size: few; D: .; J: TRBJ2-5; V: TRBV7-2; DNA: TGTGCCAGCAGCTTAAACAGACAAGAGACCCAGTACTTC; CDR3: CASSLNRQETQYF
size: many; D: .; J: TRBJ1-2; V: TRBV7-2; DNA: TGTGCCAGCAGCTTAAATAAGGGGGGCCAACCTTATGGCTACACCTTC; CDR3: CASSLNKGGQPYGYTF
size: few; D: .; J: TRBJ1-2; V: TRBV6-2/TRBV6-3; DNA: TGTGCCAGCAGTTACGGCAGCCTCTATGGCTACACCTTC; CDR3: CASSYGSLYGYTF
size: .; D: TRBD2; J: TRBJ2-1; V: TRBV24-1; DNA: TGTGCCACCGGAATAGCGGGAGAGGGACTCAATGAGCAGTTCTTC; CDR3: CATGIAGEGLNEQFF
size: many; D: .; J: TRBJ2-1; V: TRBV7-2; DNA: TGTGCCAGCAGCTCTACATGGGATGAGCAGTTCTTC; CDR3: CASSSTWDEQFF
size: many; D: TRBD2; J: TRBJ2-1; V: TRBV7-2; DNA: TGTGCCGGGAGCGGGAGACGTCTCAATGAGCAGTTCTTC; CDR3: CAGSGRRLNEQFF
size: many; D: .; J: TRBJ1-2; V: TRBV12-3/TRBV12-4; DNA: TGTGCCAGCAGTTTAACCTCGCCGTTGAATGGCTACACCTTC; CDR3: CASSLTSPLNGYTF
size: many; D: TRBD1; J: TRBJ1-1; V: TRBV12-3/TRBV12-4; DNA: TGTGCCAGCAGTTGGACAGGGATGAACACTGAAGCTTTCTTT; CDR3: CASSWTGMNTEAFF
size: many; D: TRBD1; J: TRBJ1-5; V: TRBV7-2; DNA: TGTGCCAGCAGTTACAGGGGAAGTCAGCCCCAGCATTTT; CDR3: CASSYRGSQPQHF
size: few; D: .; J: TRBJ1-5; V: TRBV7-2; DNA: TGTGCCAGCAGCGCAACAAGGAATCAGCCCCAGCATTTT; CDR3: CASSATRNQPQHF